Shown below are 10 T cell receptor beta chains from a single sample sequenced in a study of blood T cell repertoires in COVID-19. Here immunoSEQ multiplex PCR was the method, and the copy in TCRdb shows in-frame clones only, minus some. Of 200,000 to 250,000 clones in the sample, roughly 85% were seen once. Specimen: PBMCs or T cells enriched from blood (not recorded which). Receptors were obtained from a woman aged 50 to 60 who had been exposed to COVID-19.

J is TRBJ2-7 and V is TRBV2, with 11 bases matching TRBD2. Trimming cost V 1 base and J 3 bases; bases outside gene matches: 2. The CDR3 has 15 amino acids. Germline V gene lookup returns CDR1 SNHLY and CDR2 FYNNEI. CDR3 DNA: TGTGCCAGCAGTGAAGGACTAGCGGGATTCTACGAGCAGTACTTC. It specifies CASSEGLAGFYEQYF.

This chain uses TRBV15 with TRBJ2-7; 11 nucleotides align to TRBD1. J lost 4 bases, V lost 2 bases, and 4 bases had no gene match. The CDR3 runs to 15 residues. Germline CDR1 is LNHNV and CDR2 is YYDKDF (reference sequence). The CDR3 sequence is CATSRLGQGAYEQYF. In DNA, the CDR3 is TGTGCCACCAGCAGACTCGGACAGGGGGCATACGAGCAGTACTTC.

The chain links TRBV12-3 or TRBV12-4 to TRBJ2-7, with 8 positions matching TRBD1. The V gene end was trimmed by 6 bases and the J gene end by 6 bases; junction bases not matched to a gene: 4. The CDR3 is 12 amino acids. DNA for the CDR3: TGTGCCAGCAGACAGACAGGGGTCGAGCAGTACTTC. Translation: CASRQTGVEQYF.

This clone was recorded once. The chain combines TRBV2 with TRBJ2-7; possible D gene TRBD2, 7 bases. CDR3 length equals 15 residues. Germline loops: CDR1 SNHLY, CDR2 FYNNEI. The V end was cut by 10 bases, the J end by 5 bases, with 24 bases between. The CDR3 region has the DNA TGTGCCACCTCTCCCTTAGCGGCGGGGGCCAACGAGCAGTACTTC. It translates to CATSPLAAGANEQYF. The full variable domain, in which reference TRBV2 and TRBJ2-7 provide the parts outside the CDR3, is EPEVTQTPSHQVTQMGQEVILRCVPISNHLYFYWYRQILGQKVEFLVSFYNNEISEKSEIFDDQFSVERPDGSNFTLKIRSTKLEDSAMYFCATSPLAAGANEQYFGPGTRLTVT.

This chain joins TRBV28 and TRBJ2-5, with 8 bases identical to TRBD1. Trimming at V came to 5 bases and at J to 4 bases, leaving 15 bases not matched to a gene. CDR3 size: 17 residues. Germline V gives CDR1 MDHEN, CDR2 SYDVKM. The DNA of the CDR3 is TGTGCCAGCAGTAAATACGGACAGGGCCTAGGGGGAGAGACCCAGTACTTC. Its protein is CASSKYGQGLGGETQYF.

This clone was found many times. The chain uses TRBV18 and TRBJ1-1, with D possibly being TRBD1 (6 bases). The CDR3 is made up of 15 amino acids. Trimming took 3 bases from V and 1 from J, leaving 12 bases between them. Germline V CDR1 and CDR2: KGHSH, LQKENI. In nucleotides, the CDR3 is TGTGCCAGCTCACCCCAAAGAGGGGGGAACACTGAAGCTTTCTTT. As protein: CASSPQRGGNTEAFF. The entire variable domain, with the rest obtained from reference TRBV18 and TRBJ1-1, is as follows: NAGVMQNPRHLVRRRGQEARLRCSPMKGHSHVYWYRQLPEEGLKFMVYLQKENIIDESGMPKERFSAEFPKEGPSILRIQQVVRGDSAAYFCASSPQRGGNTEAFFGQGTRLTVV.

This clone was picked up one time. The chain employs TRBV7-2 and TRBJ2-6; TRBD2 aligns across 12 bases. This CDR3 comprises 19 residues. Trimming cost V 5 bases and J 1 base; bases outside gene matches: 9. CDR1 and CDR2 (germline): SGHTA, FQGNSA. CDR3 sequence (DNA): TGTGCCAGCAGCCCTATCCTAGCGGGGGGGTTATCTGGGGCCAACGTCCTGACTTTC. Translated, it gives CASSPILAGGLSGANVLTF.

As concerns this clone: The junction departs from germline at one end; a sequencing error may be responsible. The genes are TRBV12-3 or TRBV12-4 and TRBJ1-2; 7 bases are a match to TRBD1. This CDR3 is 13 amino acids long. CDR3 protein: CASSLRDPGTAFF. The DNA for the CDR3 is TGTGCCAGCAGTTTACGGGACCCAGGGACAGCTTTTTTC.

This clone came up once. The chain carries TRBV12-3 or TRBV12-4 and TRBJ2-2; D not certain. V gave up 2 bases and J gave up 9 bases, with 7 bases separating them. CDR3 length equals 12 residues. CDR3 coding DNA: TGTGCCAGCAGTTTACGCCGGTGGGAGCTGTTTTTT. Translation gives CASSLRRWELFF.

The gene calls are TRBV4-3 and TRBJ1-4; 7 bases map to TRBD1. Germline loops: CDR1 LGHNA, CDR2 YSLEER. V lost 3 bases and J lost 7; bases outside the gene matches: 8. This CDR3 is built from 15 residues. For the CDR3, the DNA is TGCGCCAGCAGCCAGACGGGGGCAGGGGGTGAAAAACTGTTTTTT. Translating gives CASSQTGAGGEKLFF.